The clone carrying this T cell receptor (beta chain) was seen many times. The data stem from a study of CD8+CD57+ T cells in acquired aplastic anemia. On the study more broadly: On average, sorted CD4+ and CD8+ cells gave 3.2 ug of DNA.

By flow cytometry, patients selected for sequencing had shown an expansion of CD8+CD57+ cells. CDR3 and TCR beta VDJ profiling relied on genomic DNA as the template. MiXCR, applied by TCRdb to the reads, yields one record per CDR3 protein. Of roughly 98,000 distinct CDR3 sequences listed, less than 75% were seen once; the top ten hold 65%. This CDR3 spans 17 amino acids. Germline lookup yields CDR1 MNHEY and CDR2 SMNVEV (reference sequence). Trimming at V came to 2 bases and at J to 14 bases, leaving 16 bases not matched to a gene. This clonotype originated in a human donor with aplastic anemia. This chain uses TRBV27 with TRBJ1-6; 9 nucleotides align to TRBD1. The sample comprised sorted CD4+, CD8+, or CD8+CD57+ T cells (not recorded which) from PBMCs. The CDR3 region has the DNA TGTGCCAGCAGTTTAGACGCGCCGGGACAGGGTCCGATAACCCTCCACTTT. Amino acid sequence: CASSLDAPGQGPITLHF.